This TCR beta chain is drawn from a study of cytomegalovirus exposure and HLA in healthy donors. V was pared by 6 bases and J by 3 bases, with 8 bases of the junction left unmatched. CDR3 length equals 15 residues. Germline CDR1 reads MNHNY; CDR2 reads SVGAGI (reference sequence). The PCR made use of 60 Vbeta and 13 Jbeta primers. Generated by immunoSEQ multiplex PCR, the TCRdb table keeps only in-frame clones and is missing some. The listing records over 100,000 clones. The chain combines TRBV6-6 with TRBJ2-1; 7 bases map to TRBD2. The sequenced sample consisted of PBMCs. This TCR came from a man between 18 and 35 years old in good health and CMV-seronegative. The CDR3 protein is CASSESGTLYNEQFF. The CDR3 DNA sequence: TGTGCCAGCAGCGAAAGCGGGACCCTCTACAATGAGCAGTTCTTC.